Listed below are T cell receptor beta chains from one sample, sequenced in a study of identical twins. TCRdb reprocessed the 5' RACE reads via MiXCR and lists one record per CDR3 protein. The table records hundreds of thousands of distinct CDR3 sequences, 6.5% to 9.5% of them present only once. These same records also appear under a second study, on yellow fever vaccine responses in identical twins.

The sequenced sample was memory (CD45RO+) T cells sorted from blood. Source of these receptors: a woman between 18 and 29 years old in good health. Both conserved end residues are part of each CDR3. Fields, in order: J gene, CDR3 length, D gene, V gene, clone size, CDR3 protein, CDR3 DNA. A D gene is named only where the DNA matches it firmly. Size tells how often a clone was seen (once, few, many) or the class of an expanded clone, and some rows leave it out.

j_gene: TRBJ2-7; len: 11; d_gene: TRBD2; v_gene: TRBV6-5; abundance: few; CDR3aa: CASSWGGEQYF; CDR3nt: TGTGCCAGCAGTTGGGGGGGGGAGCAGTACTTC
j_gene: TRBJ1-1; len: 13; d_gene: .; v_gene: TRBV14; abundance: .; CDR3aa: CASSPLANTEAFF; CDR3nt: TGTGCCAGCAGCCCGCTGGCGAACACTGAAGCTTTCTTT
j_gene: TRBJ1-5; len: 16; d_gene: TRBD1; v_gene: TRBV7-8; abundance: many; CDR3aa: CASTKGDRGSNQPQHF; CDR3nt: TGTGCCAGCACCAAGGGGGACAGGGGTAGCAATCAGCCCCAGCATTTT
j_gene: TRBJ2-2; len: 14; d_gene: .; v_gene: TRBV2; abundance: .; CDR3aa: CASSENPYTGELFF; CDR3nt: TGTGCCAGCAGCGAAAATCCTTACACCGGGGAGCTGTTTTTT
j_gene: TRBJ1-1; len: 15; d_gene: TRBD1; v_gene: TRBV3-1; abundance: .; CDR3aa: CASSWRTGENTEAFF; CDR3nt: TGTGCCAGCAGCTGGCGGACAGGGGAGAACACTGAAGCTTTCTTT
j_gene: TRBJ2-7; len: 16; d_gene: TRBD1; v_gene: TRBV7-9; abundance: many; CDR3aa: CASSQPPGQGAYEQYF; CDR3nt: TGTGCCAGCAGCCAACCCCCGGGACAGGGGGCCTACGAGCAGTACTTC
j_gene: TRBJ2-1; len: 16; d_gene: TRBD2; v_gene: TRBV7-3; abundance: many; CDR3aa: CASSRTPGLAGGEQFF; CDR3nt: TGTGCCAGCAGTCGAACGCCTGGACTAGCGGGAGGAGAGCAGTTCTTC
j_gene: TRBJ2-1; len: 14; d_gene: .; v_gene: TRBV20-1; abundance: many; CDR3aa: CSASSALTYNEQFF; CDR3nt: TGCAGTGCTAGTTCCGCCCTAACCTACAATGAGCAGTTCTTC
j_gene: TRBJ2-1; len: 13; d_gene: .; v_gene: TRBV5-6; abundance: .; CDR3aa: CASSLALDPEGFF; CDR3nt: TGTGCCAGCAGCTTGGCCCTGGACCCAGAGGGGTTCTTC
j_gene: TRBJ2-3; len: 15; d_gene: .; v_gene: TRBV2; abundance: few; CDR3aa: CASSEWGEGPNTQYF; CDR3nt: TGTGCCAGCAGTGAGTGGGGAGAGGGGCCTAATACGCAGTATTTT
j_gene: TRBJ2-1; len: 13; d_gene: TRBD1; v_gene: TRBV6-1; abundance: .; CDR3aa: CASSDRGWDEQFF; CDR3nt: TGTGCCAGCAGCGACAGGGGTTGGGACGAGCAGTTCTTC
j_gene: TRBJ2-7; len: 16; d_gene: TRBD2; v_gene: TRBV4-2; abundance: many; CDR3aa: CASSQGTSGISYEQYF; CDR3nt: TGTGCCAGCAGCCAAGGGACTAGCGGGATATCCTACGAGCAGTACTTC
j_gene: TRBJ2-1; len: 13; d_gene: .; v_gene: TRBV7-8; abundance: .; CDR3aa: CASSRWGANEQFF; CDR3nt: TGTGCCAGCAGTCGATGGGGGGCCAATGAGCAGTTCTTC
j_gene: TRBJ1-6; len: 15; d_gene: .; v_gene: TRBV20-1; abundance: few; CDR3aa: CSAREVKGGNSPLHF; CDR3nt: TGCAGTGCTAGAGAAGTGAAGGGGGGTAATTCACCCCTCCACTTT
j_gene: TRBJ2-5; len: 17; d_gene: TRBD2; v_gene: TRBV10-3; abundance: few; CDR3aa: CAISASPGLAGEETQYF; CDR3nt: TGTGCCATCAGTGCCTCACCGGGACTAGCGGGAGAAGAGACCCAGTACTTC
j_gene: TRBJ1-3; len: 11; d_gene: .; v_gene: TRBV6-1; abundance: few; CDR3aa: CASSESGRLYF; CDR3nt: TGTGCCAGCAGTGAATCGGGCCGTCTATATTTT
j_gene: TRBJ2-5; len: 16; d_gene: TRBD2; v_gene: TRBV9; abundance: many; CDR3aa: CASSVAASGAQETQYF; CDR3nt: TGTGCCAGCAGCGTAGCGGCTAGCGGGGCCCAAGAGACCCAGTACTTC
j_gene: TRBJ1-6; len: 17; d_gene: .; v_gene: TRBV19; abundance: few; CDR3aa: CASSTEQDLTYNSPLHF; CDR3nt: TGTGCCAGTAGTACCGAGCAGGATCTCACCTATAATTCACCCCTCCACTTT
j_gene: TRBJ1-2; len: 15; d_gene: .; v_gene: TRBV5-1; abundance: many; CDR3aa: CASSLGQGTTYGYTF; CDR3nt: TGCGCCAGCAGCTTGGGGCAGGGGACAACCTATGGCTACACCTTC
j_gene: TRBJ2-1; len: 11; d_gene: TRBD1; v_gene: TRBV7-9; abundance: .; CDR3aa: CASSLTGKEFF; CDR3nt: TGTGCCAGCAGCTTGACAGGGAAGGAGTTCTTC
j_gene: TRBJ2-2; len: 16; d_gene: TRBD1; v_gene: TRBV5-1; abundance: many; CDR3aa: CASSPNRGVLSGELFF; CDR3nt: TGCGCCAGCAGCCCGAACAGGGGAGTTTTGAGCGGGGAGCTGTTTTTT
j_gene: TRBJ1-1; len: 15; d_gene: .; v_gene: TRBV7-9; abundance: many; CDR3aa: CASSLEVGTVTEAFF; CDR3nt: TGTGCCAGCAGCTTAGAAGTGGGAACTGTGACTGAAGCTTTCTTT
j_gene: TRBJ2-3; len: 12; d_gene: .; v_gene: TRBV5-1; abundance: few; CDR3aa: CASSRQGHTQYF; CDR3nt: TGCGCCAGCAGCCGCCAGGGACATACGCAGTATTTT
j_gene: TRBJ2-3; len: 17; d_gene: TRBD2; v_gene: TRBV20-1; abundance: many; CDR3aa: CSARDPSRGGRADTQYF; CDR3nt: TGCAGTGCTAGAGATCCTTCCCGGGGGGGACGGGCAGATACGCAGTATTTT
j_gene: TRBJ1-1; len: 15; d_gene: .; v_gene: TRBV11-2; abundance: many; CDR3aa: CASSHGQTLNTEAFF; CDR3nt: TGTGCCAGCAGCCATGGACAGACCCTGAACACTGAAGCTTTCTTT
j_gene: TRBJ1-2; len: 14; d_gene: TRBD1; v_gene: TRBV6-5; abundance: many; CDR3aa: CASSSGQGFNGYTF; CDR3nt: TGTGCCAGCAGTTCCGGACAGGGGTTTAACGGCTACACCTTC
j_gene: TRBJ1-5; len: 17; d_gene: TRBD1; v_gene: TRBV5-1; abundance: few; CDR3aa: CASSLRTTGDTSQPQHF; CDR3nt: TGCGCCAGCAGCTTGCGTACGACAGGGGATACGAGTCAGCCCCAGCATTTT
j_gene: TRBJ2-3; len: 16; d_gene: TRBD2; v_gene: TRBV4-2; abundance: few; CDR3aa: CASSQQTSGGADTQYF; CDR3nt: TGTGCCAGCAGCCAACAGACTAGCGGGGGCGCAGATACGCAGTATTTT
j_gene: TRBJ2-1; len: 14; d_gene: TRBD2; v_gene: TRBV20-1; abundance: .; CDR3aa: CSATAGGRTSEQFF; CDR3nt: TGCAGTGCTACCGCGGGCGGGAGAACTAGTGAGCAGTTCTTC
j_gene: TRBJ1-1; len: 15; d_gene: TRBD1; v_gene: TRBV20-1; abundance: .; CDR3aa: CSARDSGTANTEAFF; CDR3nt: TGCAGTGCTAGAGATTCCGGGACAGCCAACACTGAAGCTTTCTTT
j_gene: TRBJ1-1; len: 13; d_gene: .; v_gene: TRBV18; abundance: many; CDR3aa: CASSPPQDTEAFF; CDR3nt: TGTGCCAGCTCACCACCCCAGGACACTGAAGCTTTCTTT
j_gene: TRBJ2-7; len: 15; d_gene: TRBD2; v_gene: TRBV11-2; abundance: many; CDR3aa: CASSRLAGGPYEQYF; CDR3nt: TGTGCCAGCAGCCGCTTAGCGGGAGGGCCTTACGAGCAGTACTTC
j_gene: TRBJ2-3; len: 13; d_gene: .; v_gene: TRBV20-1; abundance: .; CDR3aa: CSVPLVGTDTQYF; CDR3nt: TGCAGTGTCCCACTAGTGGGGACAGATACGCAGTATTTT
j_gene: TRBJ2-4; len: 13; d_gene: .; v_gene: TRBV20-1; abundance: .; CDR3aa: CSAEGRAKNIQYF; CDR3nt: TGCAGTGCTGAGGGGCGTGCCAAAAACATTCAGTACTTC
j_gene: TRBJ2-3; len: 17; d_gene: .; v_gene: TRBV14; abundance: few; CDR3aa: CASSQGWAPMSTDTQYF; CDR3nt: TGTGCCAGCAGCCAGGGTTGGGCGCCGATGAGCACAGATACGCAGTATTTT
j_gene: TRBJ2-1; len: 15; d_gene: .; v_gene: TRBV11-2; abundance: .; CDR3aa: CASSLSVNGQHEQFF; CDR3nt: TGTGCCAGCAGCTTGTCTGTCAATGGCCAGCATGAGCAGTTCTTC
j_gene: TRBJ2-2; len: 12; d_gene: .; v_gene: TRBV2; abundance: .; CDR3aa: CAVRRRTGELFF; CDR3nt: TGTGCCGTCCGACGTCGCACCGGGGAGCTGTTTTTT
j_gene: TRBJ2-1; len: 14; d_gene: .; v_gene: TRBV24-1; abundance: many; CDR3aa: CATADGGPYNEQFF; CDR3nt: TGTGCCACCGCCGATGGGGGCCCCTACAATGAGCAGTTCTTC
j_gene: TRBJ1-1; len: 14; d_gene: .; v_gene: TRBV14; abundance: few; CDR3aa: CASSQDRITAEAFF; CDR3nt: TGTGCCAGCAGCCAAGATCGTATAACTGCTGAAGCTTTCTTT
j_gene: TRBJ1-2; len: 10; d_gene: .; v_gene: TRBV19; abundance: .; CDR3aa: CASKGVGYTF; CDR3nt: TGTGCCAGTAAAGGGGTTGGCTACACCTTC
j_gene: TRBJ2-1; len: 16; d_gene: TRBD1; v_gene: TRBV28; abundance: once; CDR3aa: CASTLGQGRPYNEQFF; CDR3nt: TGTGCCAGCACCTTAGGACAGGGGAGGCCCTACAATGAGCAGTTCTTC
j_gene: TRBJ2-5; len: 14; d_gene: .; v_gene: TRBV20-1; abundance: few; CDR3aa: CSAEGLRGAWTQYF; CDR3nt: TGCAGTGCTGAAGGCCTTCGAGGAGCTTGGACCCAGTACTTC
j_gene: TRBJ2-1; len: 13; d_gene: .; v_gene: TRBV6-1; abundance: few; CDR3aa: CASSATRGDEQFF; CDR3nt: TGTGCCAGCAGTGCAACGAGGGGTGATGAGCAGTTCTTC
j_gene: TRBJ2-5; len: 16; d_gene: TRBD2; v_gene: TRBV20-1; abundance: many; CDR3aa: CSAPRRVAGEGETQYF; CDR3nt: TGCAGTGCTCCCCGTCGGGTAGCGGGAGAGGGAGAGACCCAGTACTTC